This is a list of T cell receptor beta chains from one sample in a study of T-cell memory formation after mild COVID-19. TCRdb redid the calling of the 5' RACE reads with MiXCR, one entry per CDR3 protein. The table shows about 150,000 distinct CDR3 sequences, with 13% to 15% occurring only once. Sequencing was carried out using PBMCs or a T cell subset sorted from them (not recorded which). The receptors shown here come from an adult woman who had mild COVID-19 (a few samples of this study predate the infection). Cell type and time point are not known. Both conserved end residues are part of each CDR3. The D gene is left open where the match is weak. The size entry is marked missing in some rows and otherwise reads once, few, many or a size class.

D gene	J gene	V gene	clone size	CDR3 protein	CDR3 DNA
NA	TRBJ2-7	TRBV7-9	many	CASSLPGSYEQYF	TGTGCCAGCAGCTTACCGGGCTCCTACGAGCAGTACTTC
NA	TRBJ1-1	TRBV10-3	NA	CAISERTEAFF	TGTGCCATCAGTGAGAGGACTGAAGCTTTCTTT
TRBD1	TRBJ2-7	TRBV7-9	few	CASSPPAGTGGSYEQYF	TGTGCCAGCAGCCCTCCTGCCGGGACAGGGGGCTCCTACGAGCAGTACTTC
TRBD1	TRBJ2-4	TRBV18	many	CASSPRGPGQGAKNIQYF	TGTGCCAGCTCACCACGCGGACCGGGACAGGGTGCCAAAAACATTCAGTACTTC
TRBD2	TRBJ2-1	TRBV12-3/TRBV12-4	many	CASNLGLENEQFF	TGTGCCAGCAACCTGGGACTAGAGAATGAGCAGTTCTTC
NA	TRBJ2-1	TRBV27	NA	CASSLYQKVYNEQFF	TGTGCCAGCAGTTTGTACCAAAAGGTCTACAATGAGCAGTTCTTC
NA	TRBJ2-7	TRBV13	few	CASSLVGTDSYEQYF	TGTGCCAGCAGCTTAGTTGGGACCGACTCCTACGAGCAGTACTTC
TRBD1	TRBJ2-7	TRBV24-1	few	CATSDRRDRGNEQYF	TGTGCCACCAGTGATCGCCGGGACAGGGGCAACGAGCAGTACTTC
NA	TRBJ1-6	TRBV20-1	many	CSARPTGGYNSPLHF	TGCAGTGCTAGACCAACCGGGGGATATAATTCACCCCTCCACTTT
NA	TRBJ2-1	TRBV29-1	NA	CSVGLGSSYNEQFF	TGCAGCGTTGGGCTAGGGAGCTCCTACAATGAGCAGTTCTTC
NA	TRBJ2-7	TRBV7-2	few	CASSLLPGGASYEQYF	TGTGCCAGCAGCTTACTGCCCGGGGGCGCCTCCTACGAGCAGTACTTC
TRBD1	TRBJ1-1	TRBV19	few	CASSIDRANTEAFF	TGTGCCAGTAGTATCGACAGGGCGAACACTGAAGCTTTCTTT
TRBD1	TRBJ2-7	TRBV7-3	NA	CASSLGTEYEQYF	TGTGCCAGCAGCTTGGGGACAGAGTACGAGCAGTACTTC
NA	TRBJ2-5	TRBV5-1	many	CASSGENQETQYF	TGCGCCAGCAGCGGCGAGAACCAAGAGACCCAGTACTTC
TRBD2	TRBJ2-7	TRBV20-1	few	CSAPSLAGESYEQYF	TGCAGTGCTCCATCCCTAGCGGGAGAATCCTACGAGCAGTACTTC
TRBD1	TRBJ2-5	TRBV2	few	CASSWDSDGWYQETQYF	TGTGCCAGCAGTTGGGACAGCGATGGTTGGTACCAAGAGACCCAGTACTTC
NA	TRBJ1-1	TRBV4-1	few	CASSQDRGFDTEAFF	TGCGCCAGCAGCCAAGATCGGGGGTTCGACACTGAAGCTTTCTTT
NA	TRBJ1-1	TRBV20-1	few	CSARNTEAFF	TGCAGTGCACGGAACACTGAAGCTTTCTTT
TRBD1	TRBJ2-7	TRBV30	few	CAWGQDNYEQYF	TGTGCCTGGGGACAGGATAACTACGAGCAGTACTTC
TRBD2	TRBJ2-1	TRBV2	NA	CASSELAGSSYNEQFF	TGTGCCAGCAGTGAACTAGCGGGGAGCTCCTACAATGAGCAGTTCTTC
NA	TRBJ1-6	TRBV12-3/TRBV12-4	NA	CASSPGEGLWNSPLHF	TGTGCCAGCAGTCCGGGAGAAGGGTTATGGAATTCACCCCTCCACTTT
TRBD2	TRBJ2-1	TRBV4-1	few	CASSPGLAGVSSYNEQFF	TGCGCCAGCAGCCCCGGACTAGCGGGGGTTAGCTCCTACAATGAGCAGTTCTTC
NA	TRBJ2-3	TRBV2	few	CASSEEIQGSVTDTQYF	TGTGCCAGCAGTGAAGAAATTCAGGGGAGTGTCACAGATACGCAGTATTTT
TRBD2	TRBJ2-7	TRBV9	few	CASSGDYSYEQYF	TGTGCCAGCAGCGGGGACTACTCCTACGAGCAGTACTTC
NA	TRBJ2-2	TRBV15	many	CATSITSNTGELFF	TGTGCCACCAGCATAACTTCGAACACCGGGGAGCTGTTTTTT
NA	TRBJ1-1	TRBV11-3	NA	CASSSGLKGNTEAFF	TGTGCCAGCAGCTCGGGCCTCAAGGGAAACACTGAAGCTTTCTTT
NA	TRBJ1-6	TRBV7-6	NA	CASSLVDAANSPLHF	TGTGCCAGCAGCTTAGTAGACGCGGCTAATTCACCCCTCCACTTT
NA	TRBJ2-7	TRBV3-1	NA	CASSQDVREQYF	TGTGCCAGCAGCCAAGATGTCAGGGAGCAGTACTTC
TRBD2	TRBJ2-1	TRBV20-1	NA	CSAGTSGSWGQFF	TGCAGTGCCGGGACTAGCGGGAGTTGGGGGCAGTTCTTC
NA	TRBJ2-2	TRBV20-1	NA	CSARDGTYTGELFF	TGCAGTGCTCGTGACGGAACCTACACCGGGGAGCTGTTTTTT
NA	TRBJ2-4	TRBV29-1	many	CSVDGGENIQYF	TGCAGCGTTGATGGGGGAGAGAACATTCAGTACTTC
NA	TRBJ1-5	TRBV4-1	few	CASSPDSFSNQPQHF	TGCGCCAGCAGTCCCGACTCTTTTAGCAATCAGCCCCAGCATTTT
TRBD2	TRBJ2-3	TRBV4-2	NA	CASSQAAGRTDTQYF	TGTGCCAGCAGCCAGGCAGCGGGGCGCACAGATACGCAGTATTTT
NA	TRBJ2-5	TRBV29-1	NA	CSGLQGSQETQYF	TGCAGCGGGCTCCAGGGTTCCCAAGAGACCCAGTACTTC
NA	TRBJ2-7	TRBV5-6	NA	CASSLTQTLGEQYF	TGTGCCAGCAGCTTGACTCAGACGCTCGGCGAGCAGTACTTC
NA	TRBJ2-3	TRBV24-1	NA	CATSDFGLQGIDTQYF	TGTGCCACCAGTGATTTCGGTCTTCAGGGGATAGATACGCAGTATTTT
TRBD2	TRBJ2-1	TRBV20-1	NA	CSASLAGFSYNEQFF	TGCAGTGCTAGCCTAGCGGGATTTTCCTACAATGAGCAGTTCTTC
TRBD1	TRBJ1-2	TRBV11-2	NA	CASSRRTGSPYYYGYTF	TGTGCCAGCAGCCGACGGACAGGGAGTCCCTACTACTATGGCTACACCTTC
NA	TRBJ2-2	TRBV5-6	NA	CASSSMTGELFF	TGTGCCAGCAGCTCTATGACCGGGGAGCTGTTTTTT
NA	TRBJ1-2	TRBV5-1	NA	CASSLPAYDLGYTF	TGCGCCAGCAGCCTCCCGGCATACGATCTTGGCTACACCTTC
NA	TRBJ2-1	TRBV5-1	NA	CASSSRTDISYNEQFF	TGCGCCAGCAGCTCGAGGACTGATATCTCCTACAATGAGCAGTTCTTC